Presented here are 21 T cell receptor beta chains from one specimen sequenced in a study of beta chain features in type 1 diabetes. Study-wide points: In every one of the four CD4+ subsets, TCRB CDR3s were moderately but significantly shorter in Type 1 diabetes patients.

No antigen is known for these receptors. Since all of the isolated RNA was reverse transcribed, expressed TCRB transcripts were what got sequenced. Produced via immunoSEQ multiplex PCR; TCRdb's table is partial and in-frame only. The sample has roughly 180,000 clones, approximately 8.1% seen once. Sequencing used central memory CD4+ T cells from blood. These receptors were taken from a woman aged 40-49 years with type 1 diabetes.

As DNA, the CDR3 is TGTGCCAGCAGCTCACAGGGGGCTAACTATGGCTACACCTTC. Protein: CASSSQGANYGYTF. The gene calls are TRBV13 and TRBJ1-2; 8 positions match TRBD1. This CDR3 is built from 14 residues. J lost 0 bases, V lost 4 bases, and 1 base had no gene match. Per germline, CDR1 PRHDT and CDR2 FYEKMQ (reference sequence).

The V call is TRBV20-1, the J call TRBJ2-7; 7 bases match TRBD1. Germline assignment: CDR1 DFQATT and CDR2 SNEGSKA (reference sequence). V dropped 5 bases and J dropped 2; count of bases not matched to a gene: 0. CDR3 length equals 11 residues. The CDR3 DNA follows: TGCAGTGCTGGACAGGCCTACGAGCAGTACTTC. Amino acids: CSAGQAYEQYF.

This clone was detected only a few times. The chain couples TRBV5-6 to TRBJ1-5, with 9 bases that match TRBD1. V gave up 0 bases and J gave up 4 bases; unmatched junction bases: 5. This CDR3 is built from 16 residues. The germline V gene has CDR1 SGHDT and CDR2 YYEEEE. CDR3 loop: CASSLDRGLRNQPQHF. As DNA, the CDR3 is TGTGCCAGCAGCTTGGACAGGGGGCTTAGAAATCAGCCCCAGCATTTT.

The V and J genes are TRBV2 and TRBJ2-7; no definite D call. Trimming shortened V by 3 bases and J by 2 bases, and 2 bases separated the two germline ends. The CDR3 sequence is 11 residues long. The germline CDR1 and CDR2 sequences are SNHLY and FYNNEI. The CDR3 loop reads CASSDAYEQYF. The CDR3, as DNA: TGTGCCAGCAGTGACGCCTACGAGCAGTACTTC. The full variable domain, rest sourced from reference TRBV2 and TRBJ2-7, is EPEVTQTPSHQVTQMGQEVILRCVPISNHLYFYWYRQILGQKVEFLVSFYNNEISEKSEIFDDQFSVERPDGSNFTLKIRSTKLEDSAMYFCASSDAYEQYFGPGTRLTVT.

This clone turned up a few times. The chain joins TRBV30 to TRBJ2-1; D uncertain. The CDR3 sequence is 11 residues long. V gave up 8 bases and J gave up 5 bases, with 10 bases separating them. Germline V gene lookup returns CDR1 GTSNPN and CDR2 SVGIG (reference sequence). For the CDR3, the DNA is TGTGCCAGCTCTCAAAACAATGAGCAGTTCTTC. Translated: CASSQNNEQFF.

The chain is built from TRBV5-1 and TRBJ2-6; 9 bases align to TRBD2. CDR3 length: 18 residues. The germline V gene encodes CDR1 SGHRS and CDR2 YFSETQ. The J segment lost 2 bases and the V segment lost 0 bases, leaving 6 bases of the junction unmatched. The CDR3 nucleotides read TGCGCCAGCAGCTTGGGGGCGGGAGGGCCGACTGGGGCCAACGTCCTGACTTTC. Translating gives CASSLGAGGPTGANVLTF.

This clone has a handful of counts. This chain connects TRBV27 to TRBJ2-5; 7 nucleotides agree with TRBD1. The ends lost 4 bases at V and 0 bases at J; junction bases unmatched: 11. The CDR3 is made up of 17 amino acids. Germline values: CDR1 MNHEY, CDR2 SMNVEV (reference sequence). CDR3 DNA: TGTGCCAGCAGTTCTCCCGCCGGCAGGGGGTACCAAGAGACCCAGTACTTC. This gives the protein CASSSPAGRGYQETQYF.

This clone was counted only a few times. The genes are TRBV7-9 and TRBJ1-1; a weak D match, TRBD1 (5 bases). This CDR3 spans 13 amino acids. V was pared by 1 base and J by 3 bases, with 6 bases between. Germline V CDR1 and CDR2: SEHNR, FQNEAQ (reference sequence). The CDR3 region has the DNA TGTGCCAGCAGCTTAGGACAGTACACTGAAGCTTTCTTT. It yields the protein CASSLGQYTEAFF.

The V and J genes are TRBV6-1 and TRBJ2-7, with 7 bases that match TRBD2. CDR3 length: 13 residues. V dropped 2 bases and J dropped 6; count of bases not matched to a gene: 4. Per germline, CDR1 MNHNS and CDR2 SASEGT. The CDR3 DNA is TGTGCCAGCAGTGAATGGGTAGCGGGCGAGCAGTACTTC. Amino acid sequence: CASSEWVAGEQYF.

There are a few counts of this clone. The CDR3 region has the DNA TGTGCCAGCACCACAGGTAGCACAGATACGCAGTATTTT. It is translated as CASTTGSTDTQYF. The chain is built from TRBV7-2 and TRBJ2-3; weak D call: TRBD1 (5 bases). Germline V gives CDR1 SGHTA, CDR2 FQGNSA. This CDR3 has 13 residues. The V end lost 7 bases, the J end lost 0 bases, and 8 bases lay between the germline ends.

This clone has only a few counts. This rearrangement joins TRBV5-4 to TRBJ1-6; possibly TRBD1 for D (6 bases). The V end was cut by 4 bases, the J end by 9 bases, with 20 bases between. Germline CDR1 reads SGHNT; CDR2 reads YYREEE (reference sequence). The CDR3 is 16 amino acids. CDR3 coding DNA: TGTGCCAGCAGCGACACAGCCGGGACACCGACTTCACCCCTCCACTTT. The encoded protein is CASSDTAGTPTSPLHF.

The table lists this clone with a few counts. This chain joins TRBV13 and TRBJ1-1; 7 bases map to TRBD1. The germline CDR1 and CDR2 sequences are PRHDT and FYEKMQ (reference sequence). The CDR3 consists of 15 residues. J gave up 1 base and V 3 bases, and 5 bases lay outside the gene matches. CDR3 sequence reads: CASSLTGTANTEAFF. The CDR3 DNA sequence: TGTGCCAGCAGCTTGACCGGGACAGCGAACACTGAAGCTTTCTTT.

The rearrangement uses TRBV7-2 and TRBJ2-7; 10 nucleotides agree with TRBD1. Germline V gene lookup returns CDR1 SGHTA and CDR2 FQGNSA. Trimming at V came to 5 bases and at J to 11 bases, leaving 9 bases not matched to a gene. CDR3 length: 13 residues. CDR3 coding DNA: TGTGCCAGCAGCCTTGGGACAGGGGAAGGGAAGTACTTC. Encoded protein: CASSLGTGEGKYF.

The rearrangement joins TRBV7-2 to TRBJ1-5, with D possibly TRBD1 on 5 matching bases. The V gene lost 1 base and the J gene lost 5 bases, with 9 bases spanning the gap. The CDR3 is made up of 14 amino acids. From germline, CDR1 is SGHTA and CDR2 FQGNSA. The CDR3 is CASSLVGGDQPQHF. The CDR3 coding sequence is TGTGCCAGCAGCTTAGTTGGGGGGGATCAGCCCCAGCATTTT.

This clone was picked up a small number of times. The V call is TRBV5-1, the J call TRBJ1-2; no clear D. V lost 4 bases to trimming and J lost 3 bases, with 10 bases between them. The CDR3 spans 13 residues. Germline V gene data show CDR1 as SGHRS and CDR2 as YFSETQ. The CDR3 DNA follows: TGCGCCAGCAGCGTAGAGGGCGACTATGGCTACACCTTC. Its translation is CASSVEGDYGYTF. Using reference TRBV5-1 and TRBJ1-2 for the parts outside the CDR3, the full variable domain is KAGVTQTPRYLIKTRGQQVTLSCSPISGHRSVSWYQQTPGQGLQFLFEYFSETQRNKGNFPGRFSGRQFSNSRSEMNVSTLELGDSALYLCASSVEGDYGYTFGSGTRLTVV.

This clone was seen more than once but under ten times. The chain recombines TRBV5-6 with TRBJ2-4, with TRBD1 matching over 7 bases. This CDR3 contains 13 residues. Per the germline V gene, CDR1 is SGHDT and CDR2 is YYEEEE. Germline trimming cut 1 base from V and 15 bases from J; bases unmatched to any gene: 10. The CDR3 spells CASSLTGQLSRYF. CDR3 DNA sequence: TGTGCCAGCAGCTTGACGGGACAGCTCAGTCGGTACTTC.

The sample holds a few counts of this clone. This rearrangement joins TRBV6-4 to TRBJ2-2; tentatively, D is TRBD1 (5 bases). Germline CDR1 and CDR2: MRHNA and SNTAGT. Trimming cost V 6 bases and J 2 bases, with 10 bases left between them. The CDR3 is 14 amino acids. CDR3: CASRRQQNTGELFF. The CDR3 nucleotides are TGTGCCAGCAGGAGACAGCAAAACACCGGGGAGCTGTTTTTT.

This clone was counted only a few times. For the CDR3, the DNA is TGCGCCAGCAGAATGACTGGGAGTCAAGAGACCCAGTACTTC. Protein product: CASRMTGSQETQYF. The V call is TRBV5-1, the J call TRBJ2-5; possible D gene TRBD2, 5 bases. The germline V gene has CDR1 SGHRS and CDR2 YFSETQ. The CDR3 has 14 amino acids. The V end was cut by 5 bases, the J end by 2 bases, with 13 bases between.

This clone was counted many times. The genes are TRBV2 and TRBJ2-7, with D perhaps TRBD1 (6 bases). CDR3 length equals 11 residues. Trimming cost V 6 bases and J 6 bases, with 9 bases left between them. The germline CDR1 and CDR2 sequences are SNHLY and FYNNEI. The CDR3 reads CASSARGEQYF. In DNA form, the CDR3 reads TGTGCCAGCAGCGCCAGGGGCGAGCAGTACTTC.

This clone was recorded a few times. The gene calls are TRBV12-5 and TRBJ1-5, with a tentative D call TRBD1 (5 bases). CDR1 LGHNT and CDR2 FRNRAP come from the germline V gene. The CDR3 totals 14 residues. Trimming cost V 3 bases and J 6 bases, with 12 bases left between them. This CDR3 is CASGFGGPGQPQHF. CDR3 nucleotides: TGTGCTAGTGGTTTCGGGGGACCGGGTCAGCCCCAGCATTTT.

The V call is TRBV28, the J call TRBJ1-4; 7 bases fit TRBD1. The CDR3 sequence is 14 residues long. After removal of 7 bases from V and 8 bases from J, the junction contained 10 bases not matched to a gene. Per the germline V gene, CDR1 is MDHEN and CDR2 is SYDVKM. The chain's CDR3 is CASKDRVLSEKLFF. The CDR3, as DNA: TGTGCCAGCAAAGACAGGGTCTTAAGCGAAAAACTGTTTTTT.